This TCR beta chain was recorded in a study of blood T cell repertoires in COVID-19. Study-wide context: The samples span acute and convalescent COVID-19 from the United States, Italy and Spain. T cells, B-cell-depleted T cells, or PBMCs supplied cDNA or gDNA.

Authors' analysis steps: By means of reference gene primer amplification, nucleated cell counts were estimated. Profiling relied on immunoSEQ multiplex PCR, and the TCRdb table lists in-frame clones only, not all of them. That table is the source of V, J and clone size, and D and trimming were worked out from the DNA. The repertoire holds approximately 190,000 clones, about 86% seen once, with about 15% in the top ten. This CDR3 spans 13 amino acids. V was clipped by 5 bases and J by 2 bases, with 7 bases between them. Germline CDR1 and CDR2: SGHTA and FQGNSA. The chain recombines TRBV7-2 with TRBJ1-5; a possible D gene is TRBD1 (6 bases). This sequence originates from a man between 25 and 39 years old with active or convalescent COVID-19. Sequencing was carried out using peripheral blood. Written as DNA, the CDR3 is TGTGCCAGCAGCCGACAGGGCAATCAGCCCCAGCATTTT. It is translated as CASSRQGNQPQHF.